The rows below give T cell receptor beta chains drawn from one sample of a study of shared clonotypes between healthy human individuals. Only in-frame clones appear in the TCRdb table, and some are missing; sequencing was by immunoSEQ multiplex PCR. In the table there are approximately 720,000 clones, 60% to 80% of which are singletons. Source material: memory CD4+ T cells sorted from blood. Receptors were obtained from a woman in her 30s in good health. CDR3s include the opening cysteine and the closing phenylalanine or tryptophan. Rows may omit the clone size; those that give it use once, few, many or a size class.

clone size	V gene	J gene	CDR3 protein
few	TRBV30	TRBJ2-7	CAWGLGTGPSEQYF
.	TRBV28	TRBJ2-7	CASTLGRSRSEQYF
.	TRBV5-1	TRBJ2-2	CASSSGQVSAGELFF
.	TRBV9	TRBJ1-5	CASSVGQPDQPQHF
.	TRBV27	TRBJ1-1	CASRREQYTEAFF
.	TRBV4-1	TRBJ2-7	CASSLAAGVGYEQYF
.	TRBV4-2	TRBJ2-7	CASSQGLAETYEQYF
.	TRBV29-1	TRBJ2-5	CSVEMGTGGETQYF
.	TRBV27	TRBJ2-7	CASSRPTSGKAYEQYF
.	TRBV28	TRBJ1-5	CASSTRTGLGQPQHF
few	TRBV10-2	TRBJ2-5	CATRIGFGETQYF
.	TRBV11-2	TRBJ2-7	CASSFGLDYEQYF
once	TRBV5-1	TRBJ1-5	CASSLGTGTGGAQPQHF
.	TRBV19	TRBJ2-3	CASSRLASSADTQYF
once	TRBV4-1	TRBJ2-2	CASSSGTGGWNTGELFF
.	TRBV5-1	TRBJ1-1	CASSRDYTEAFF
.	TRBV5-6	TRBJ1-3	CASSHQGADTIYF
.	TRBV27	TRBJ2-3	CASSLSGSGDTQYF
.	TRBV10-1	TRBJ2-3	CASKGTNVDTQYF
.	TRBV6-5	TRBJ1-1	CASSSRTQGEAFF
.	TRBV2	TRBJ2-1	CASSRLAGLDNEQFF
.	TRBV29-1	TRBJ1-2	CSVEDVRTDHYGYTF
.	TRBV18	TRBJ2-1	CASSLGLAGIRNEQFF
.	TRBV28	TRBJ1-2	CASLKTPRGYTF
once	TRBV28	TRBJ1-1	CASLSPVAVNTEAFF
.	TRBV4-1	TRBJ2-7	CASSQASGSPPYEQYF
.	TRBV5-1	TRBJ2-7	CASSFDREGHEQYF
.	TRBV7-8	TRBJ2-7	CASSRLAGEPYEQYF
.	TRBV28	TRBJ2-1	CASSFLGLAGNNEQFF
.	TRBV27	TRBJ2-7	CASGSGLEYEQYF
.	TRBV10-3	TRBJ2-3	CAIKSDRGFDTQYF
.	TRBV30	TRBJ2-7	CAWTRGPMDEQYF
.	TRBV5-6	TRBJ1-4	CASSLAGTYATNEKLFF
.	TRBV29-1	TRBJ2-1	CSVGEGVVNEQFF
.	TRBV10-3	TRBJ1-4	CAISDPGKTNEKLFF
few	TRBV2	TRBJ2-7	CASRALTYEQYF
few	TRBV7-2	TRBJ2-3	CASSWPTSGRVDTQYF
.	TRBV7-9	TRBJ2-5	CASSSYSLETQYF
.	TRBV2	TRBJ2-1	CASSFQGSSYNEQFF
.	TRBV7-9	TRBJ2-5	CASRLTWRGQETQYF
.	TRBV4-1	TRBJ1-5	CASSQTGGNQPQHF
once	TRBV21-1	TRBJ2-3	CARQGPSGRASTDTQYF
.	TRBV28	TRBJ1-2	CASSPGTTYGYTF
.	TRBV7-9	TRBJ1-1	CASSSARGLLNTEAFF
.	TRBV4-1	TRBJ2-5	CASSQDPNTGTSGRQTQYF
.	TRBV6-1	TRBJ1-3	CASSESGNTIYF
.	TRBV11-1	TRBJ1-3	CASSGTGTGKPNTIYF
.	TRBV4-2	TRBJ2-3	CASSQDEREGQSQYF
.	TRBV29-1	TRBJ2-5	CSVQQYQETQYF
.	TRBV7-3	TRBJ2-3	CASSLEGRETQYF
.	TRBV5-1	TRBJ2-1	CASSKDSNSYNEQFF
.	TRBV27	TRBJ2-2	CASSTRQGTTGELFF
.	TRBV25-1	TRBJ2-3	CASSESIAGPDTQYF
.	TRBV7-8	TRBJ1-3	CASSPRISGNTIYF
.	TRBV7-2	TRBJ2-7	CASTLTDPSEQYF
.	TRBV4-1	TRBJ2-5	CASSQDSRVGKTQYF
.	TRBV18	TRBJ1-1	CASSPPSSATEAFF
.	TRBV27	TRBJ1-4	CASGRGGEKLFF
.	TRBV15	TRBJ1-4	CATAGGRNEKLFF